The rows below give T cell receptor beta chains drawn from one sample of a study of cytomegalovirus exposure and HLA in healthy donors. Sequenced by immunoSEQ multiplex PCR; TCRdb stores in-frame clones only, minus some. The sample has approximately 150,000 clones; roughly 87% are singletons. Material: PBMCs. These receptors all stem from a woman in her 30s in good health and CMV-seronegative. CDR3s include the opening cysteine and the closing phenylalanine or tryptophan. Each record gives: clone size, D gene, V gene, J gene, CDR3 protein, CDR3 DNA. The D gene is left open where the match is weak. Size is omitted from some rows. Given values are once, few, many or a class for expanded clones.

>-|TRBD1|TRBV29-1|TRBJ1-2
CSVEGQGAGGYTF
TGCAGCGTTGAGGGACAGGGGGCAGGGGGCTACACCTTC
>few|-|TRBV6-5|TRBJ1-4
CASSYSREREKLFF
TGTGCCAGCAGTTACTCGAGGGAGAGGGAAAAACTGTTTTTT
>-|-|TRBV5-1|TRBJ2-7
CASSLRTTYEQYF
TGCGCCAGCAGCCTACGGACAACTTACGAGCAGTACTTC
>-|TRBD1|TRBV10-2|TRBJ1-1
CASSDTGEDTEAFF
TGCGCCAGCAGTGATACAGGGGAAGACACTGAAGCTTTCTTT
>-|TRBD1|TRBV12-5|TRBJ1-1
CASGPPGQGLGTEAFF
TGTGCTAGTGGACCCCCGGGACAGGGGTTGGGCACTGAAGCTTTCTTT
>-|TRBD2|TRBV5-4|TRBJ2-2
CASSPIPGLATGELFF
TGTGCCAGCAGTCCTATCCCGGGACTAGCGACCGGGGAGCTGTTTTTT
>few|-|TRBV7-3|TRBJ2-1
CASSALRSSYNEQFF
TGTGCCAGCAGCGCCTTGCGGAGCTCCTACAATGAGCAGTTCTTC
>-|TRBD2|TRBV19|TRBJ2-2
CASSIVIAGNGELFF
TGTGCCAGTAGTATCGTTATAGCGGGAAACGGGGAGCTGTTTTTT
>-|TRBD1|TRBV28|TRBJ1-3
CASSGYRGNRNTIYF
TGTGCCAGCAGTGGGTACAGGGGAAATCGTAACACCATATATTTT
>-|TRBD2|TRBV5-4|TRBJ2-7
CASSSRLAGGHEQYF
TGTGCCAGCAGCTCCCGACTAGCGGGGGGGCACGAGCAGTACTTC
>once|TRBD1|TRBV9|TRBJ1-2
CASRPSGQGSYTF
TGTGCCAGCAGACCTTCGGGACAGGGGAGCTACACCTTC
>-|-|TRBV27|TRBJ2-7
CASARGIGALPYEQYF
TGTGCCAGCGCCCGCGGGATTGGGGCTCTACCCTACGAGCAGTACTTC
>-|-|TRBV14|TRBJ2-1
CASSQVGVRSWNEQFF
TGTGCCAGCAGCCAAGTCGGGGTTCGTTCCTGGAATGAGCAGTTCTTC
>-|-|TRBV27|TRBJ2-1
CASSLIHGEQFF
TGTGCCAGCAGTTTAATACATGGTGAGCAGTTCTTC
>-|TRBD1|TRBV12-5|TRBJ2-1
CASGLASGTGGEEQFF
TGTGCTAGTGGTTTGGCCTCCGGGACAGGGGGCGAGGAGCAGTTCTTC
>-|-|TRBV9|TRBJ1-5
CASSVSRGNQPQHF
TGTGCCAGCAGCGTAAGCAGGGGAAACCAGCCCCAGCATTTT
>-|-|TRBV10-1|TRBJ1-6
CASSVGEYSPLHF
TGCGCCAGCAGTGTGGGAGAATATTCACCCCTCCACTTT
>-|TRBD2|TRBV11-2|TRBJ2-1
CASIEGRGRSSYNEQFF
TGTGCCAGCATCGAAGGGCGGGGGAGGAGCTCCTACAATGAGCAGTTCTTC
>-|TRBD2|TRBV6-4|TRBJ2-3
CASSDPGLAPYF
TGTGCCAGCAGTGACCCCGGACTAGCTCCGTATTTT
>-|TRBD2|TRBV7-2|TRBJ2-7
CASSLVSSGSYEQYF
TGTGCCAGCAGCTTAGTGTCTAGCGGCTCCTACGAGCAGTACTTC
>few|-|TRBV18|TRBJ1-4
CASSPRGQREKLFF
TGTGCCAGCTCACCGAGAGGGCAAAGAGAAAAACTGTTTTTT
>-|-|TRBV29-1|TRBJ1-4
CSVVGGASEKLFF
TGCAGCGTTGTAGGTGGGGCGAGTGAAAAACTGTTTTTT
>few|-|TRBV10-2|TRBJ1-1
CASSEIVPRSSEAFF
TGCGCCAGCAGCGAGATTGTCCCACGGAGCTCTGAAGCTTTCTTT
>-|TRBD2|TRBV15|TRBJ2-7
CATSRGGLARSYEQYF
TGTGCCACCAGCAGAGGGGGACTAGCGCGCTCCTACGAGCAGTACTTC
>-|-|TRBV10-3|TRBJ2-3
CAISQEDTGPDTQYF
TGTGCCATCAGCCAAGAAGATACAGGGCCAGATACGCAGTATTTT
>-|-|TRBV28|TRBJ1-2
CASSLVIGLGYTF
TGTGCCAGCAGTTTAGTGATTGGACTCGGCTACACCTTC
>-|TRBD1|TRBV19|TRBJ1-2
CASSMIGGNGYTF
TGTGCCAGTAGTATGATAGGGGGCAATGGCTACACCTTC
>once|TRBD1|TRBV18|TRBJ1-1
CASSVRQGRETEAFF
TGTGCCAGCTCAGTCCGACAGGGGAGGGAGACTGAAGCTTTCTTT
>-|TRBD1|TRBV27|TRBJ2-7
CASSLTRDSVPYF
TGTGCCAGCAGTTTAACTAGGGACAGCGTTCCGTACTTC
>-|TRBD2|TRBV27|TRBJ2-3
CASRGRAGGPRTDTQYF
TGTGCCAGCAGGGGAAGGGCGGGAGGGCCAAGGACAGATACGCAGTATTTT
>-|TRBD1|TRBV10-3|TRBJ1-2
CAIRGQGEDGYTF
TGTGCCATCAGAGGACAGGGGGAGGATGGCTACACCTTC
>-|TRBD1|TRBV27|TRBJ2-1
CASHGQGWNEQFF
TGTGCCAGCCACGGACAGGGTTGGAATGAGCAGTTCTTC
>-|TRBD1|TRBV2|TRBJ2-5
CASSGPGTVAQETQYF
TGTGCCAGCAGTGGACCCGGGACAGTGGCCCAAGAGACCCAGTACTTC
>-|TRBD1|TRBV5-1|TRBJ1-4
CASSPEMRRGPADEKLFF
TGCGCCAGCAGCCCCGAAATGAGGAGGGGGCCTGCGGATGAAAAACTGTTTTTT
>-|TRBD1|TRBV27|TRBJ2-6
CASSSPPGQGFTTSGANVLTF
TGTGCCAGCAGTTCCCCTCCGGGACAGGGGTTTACGACCTCTGGGGCCAACGTCCTGACTTTC
>-|TRBD2|TRBV7-7|TRBJ2-7
CASSFGLAGGPDEQYF
TGTGCCAGCAGCTTTGGACTAGCGGGGGGGCCTGACGAGCAGTACTTC
>-|TRBD2|TRBV5-6|TRBJ2-7
CASSLGGTRGYEQYF
TGTGCCAGCAGCTTGGGAGGGACTAGGGGGTACGAGCAGTACTTC
>-|TRBD1|TRBV29-1|TRBJ1-2
CSVTDRSDGYTF
TGCAGCGTAACGGACAGGTCTGACGGCTACACCTTC
>-|-|TRBV5-6|TRBJ2-1
CASSLAASVLEQFF
TGTGCCAGCAGCTTGGCGGCTAGTGTGTTAGAGCAGTTCTTC
>-|-|TRBV6-1|TRBJ1-1
CASSEARSGGRRAFF
TGTGCCAGCAGTGAAGCCCGATCAGGAGGGAGGCGCGCTTTCTTT
>-|TRBD2|TRBV10-1|TRBJ2-3
CASSDQRRGDTDTQYF
TGCGCCAGCAGTGATCAGAGGCGGGGGGACACAGATACGCAGTATTTT
>few|TRBD1|TRBV5-6|TRBJ1-5
CASSSRQGRAGNQPQHF
TGTGCCAGCAGCTCCCGACAGGGACGGGCAGGCAATCAGCCCCAGCATTTT
>-|TRBD1|TRBV10-2|TRBJ1-1
CASRPGQGAVEAFF
TGCGCCAGCAGACCGGGACAGGGGGCGGTTGAAGCTTTCTTT
>-|TRBD2|TRBV10-1|TRBJ2-7
CASSDLAGSRLYEQYF
TGCGCCAGCAGTGACCTAGCGGGGAGCCGACTCTACGAGCAGTACTTC
>-|TRBD2|TRBV5-1|TRBJ2-3
CASSLVAGVADTQYF
TGCGCCAGCAGCTTGGTCGCGGGGGTGGCAGATACGCAGTATTTT
>-|-|TRBV6-1|TRBJ1-4
CASSDLTGMVNEKLFF
TGTGCCAGCAGTGACCTCACAGGGATGGTTAATGAAAAACTGTTTTTT
>few|TRBD2|TRBV6-5|TRBJ2-1
CASSGSGPYNEQFF
TGTGCCAGCAGTGGTAGCGGGCCCTACAATGAGCAGTTCTTC